This TCR beta chain was retrieved from a study of technical replicates of blood from several donors. Sequencing was performed with immunoSEQ multiplex PCR; in TCRdb, only in-frame clones are kept and a portion is missing. This table holds approximately 85,000 clones, roughly nine tenths found once. This CDR3 region has 19 residues. V dropped 1 base and J dropped 4 bases, with 23 bases sitting between them. Germline CDR1 LNHDA, CDR2 SQIVND (reference sequence). This sequence was found in a human donor in good health. The sequenced sample consisted of T cells isolated from PBMCs. The chain is built from TRBV19 and TRBJ1-5, with D perhaps TRBD1 (6 bases). The CDR3 DNA reads TGTGCCAGTAGTATAGGAAGGGGAGTTGACCTCGGGACAAATCAGCCCCAGCATTTT. It specifies CASSIGRGVDLGTNQPQHF.